This T cell receptor beta chain was recorded in a study of cytotoxic CD8 clonotypes in ibrutinib-treated CLL. About the study: Response sampling came at median around eleven months of treatment, ranging about 6 to 36 months. Across samples, productive templates numbered around 260,000 and productive rearrangements reached about 99,000 on average.

V lost 4 bases and J lost 6, with 18 bases in between. This CDR3 has 15 amino acids. From germline, CDR1 is SGHRS and CDR2 YFSETQ. Regarding this clone: The antigen is not known.

Study observations and caveats: Clonality correlated strongly with circulating CD8+ T cells and exceeded age-matched healthy donors at baseline.

The repertoire was sequenced with immunoSEQ multiplex PCR; TCRdb's copy has only in-frame clones and lacks some. The table has 85,000 or so clones, around 79% seen once. The rearrangement joins TRBV5-1 to TRBJ2-3; D is possibly TRBD2 (6 bases). Sequenced material: PBMCs, taken after 12 months of ibrutinib treatment. This receptor was identified in a human donor with chronic lymphocytic leukemia. The DNA for the CDR3 is TGCGCCAGCAGCCGGGGGACCTCGGGCATGGATACGCAGTATTTT. This translates into CASSRGTSGMDTQYF.